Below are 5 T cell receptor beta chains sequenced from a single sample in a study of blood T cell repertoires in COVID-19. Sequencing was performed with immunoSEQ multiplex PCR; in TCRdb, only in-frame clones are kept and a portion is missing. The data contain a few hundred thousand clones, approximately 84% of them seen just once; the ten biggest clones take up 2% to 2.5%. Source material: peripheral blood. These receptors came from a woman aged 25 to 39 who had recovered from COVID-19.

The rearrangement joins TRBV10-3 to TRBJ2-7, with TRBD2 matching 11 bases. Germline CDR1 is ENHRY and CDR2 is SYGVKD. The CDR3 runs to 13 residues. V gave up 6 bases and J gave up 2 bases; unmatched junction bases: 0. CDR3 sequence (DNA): TGTGCCATCAGACTAGCGGGAGCCTACGAGCAGTACTTC. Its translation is CAIRLAGAYEQYF.

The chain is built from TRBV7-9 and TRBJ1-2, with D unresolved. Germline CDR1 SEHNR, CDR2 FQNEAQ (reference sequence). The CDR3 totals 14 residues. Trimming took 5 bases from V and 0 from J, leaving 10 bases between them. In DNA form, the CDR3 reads TGTGCCAGCAGCCTCCGTGGCACTAACTATGGCTACACCTTC. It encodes CASSLRGTNYGYTF.

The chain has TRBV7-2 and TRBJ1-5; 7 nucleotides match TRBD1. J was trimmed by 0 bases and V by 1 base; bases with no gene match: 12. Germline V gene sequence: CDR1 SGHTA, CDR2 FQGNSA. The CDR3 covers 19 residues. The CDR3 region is CASSLVHLQGVYSNQPQHF. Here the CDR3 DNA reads TGTGCCAGCAGCTTAGTACACCTCCAGGGGGTTTATAGCAATCAGCCCCAGCATTTT.

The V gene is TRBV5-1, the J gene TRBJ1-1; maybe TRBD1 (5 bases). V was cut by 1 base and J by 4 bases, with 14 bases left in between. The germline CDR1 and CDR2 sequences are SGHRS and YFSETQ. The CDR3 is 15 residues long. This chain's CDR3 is CASSLSGDRGTEAFF. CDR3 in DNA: TGCGCCAGCAGCTTGAGTGGGGATAGGGGCACTGAAGCTTTCTTT.

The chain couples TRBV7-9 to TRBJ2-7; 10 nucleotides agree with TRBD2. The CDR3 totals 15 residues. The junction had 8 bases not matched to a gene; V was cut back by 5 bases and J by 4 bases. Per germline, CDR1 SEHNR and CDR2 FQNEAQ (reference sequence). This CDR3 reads CASSISGGPQYEQYF. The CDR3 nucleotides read TGTGCCAGCAGCATTAGCGGGGGGCCCCAGTACGAGCAGTACTTC.